The next 10 T cell receptor beta chains were all read from a single sample in a study of molecular identifiers for immune sequencing clone quantification. From the PCR reads, TCRdb called clonotypes with MiXCR, one entry per CDR3 protein. The sample consists of 62,000 or so distinct CDR3 sequences, 15% to 20% of them appearing once. Sample: naive CD8+ T cells from blood, with Jurkat cell RNA spiked in. Sample subset: FACS-sorted CD8+CD4-CCR7+CD45RA+ naive T cells. The source is a human donor in good health. Some libraries in this study had Jurkat cell RNA spiked in.

This clonotype was counted at least ten times. The chain couples TRBV28 to TRBJ1-1; TRBD1 agrees at 11 bases. V lost 5 bases to trimming and J lost 10 bases; unmatched junction nucleotides: 9. CDR1 is MDHEN and CDR2 is SYDVKM in the germline V gene. This CDR3 spans 14 amino acids. The CDR3 sequence is CASSTRTGGEGAFF. The CDR3 DNA reads as TGTGCCAGCAGTACACGGACAGGGGGCGAGGGAGCTTTCTTT.

The chain carries TRBV24-1 and TRBJ1-2; 8 nucleotides match TRBD1. After removal of 5 bases from V and 5 bases from J, the junction contained 12 bases not matched to a gene. The CDR3 loop spans 16 amino acids. Germline V gives CDR1 KGHDR, CDR2 SFDVKD. In DNA form, the CDR3 reads TGTGCCACCAGTGGGATTCCCGGGACAGGATCATATGGCTACACCTTC. It encodes CATSGIPGTGSYGYTF.

Turning to this clonotype: A much larger clone lies a single base off, so this may be a read error. The chain recombines TRBV27 with TRBJ2-7; 13 bases are shared with TRBD2. Germline-derived CDR1 and CDR2 are MNHEY and SMNVEV (reference sequence). CDR3 size: 18 residues. The CDR3 sequence: CVSSQATTSGRAYGEQYF. CDR3 in DNA: TGTGTCAGCAGTCAGGCCACCACTAGCGGGAGGGCCTATGGCGAGCAGTACTTC.

This clonotype was counted at least ten times. This rearrangement joins TRBV7-2 to TRBJ2-7, with TRBD1 matching 9 bases. Germline V CDR1 and CDR2: SGHTA, FQGNSA. The CDR3 has 16 amino acids. V trimming: 2 bases; J trimming: 3 bases; junction bases outside the gene matches: 8. Written as DNA, the CDR3 is TGTGCCAGCAGCTTATGGTCGGACAGGGGCTACTACGAGCAGTACTTC. Protein product: CASSLWSDRGYYEQYF.

This clonotype was seen ten or more times. This sequence joins TRBV13 and TRBJ2-3; unclear D gene. Looked up from germline, CDR1 is PRHDT and CDR2 is FYEKMQ (reference sequence). Trimming cost V 0 bases and J 3 bases, with 16 bases left between them. The CDR3 length is 17 residues. Written as DNA, the CDR3 is TGTGCCAGCAGCTTAGGAGCCTCTATCCGGCGGACAGATACGCAGTATTTT. The encoded protein is CASSLGASIRRTDTQYF.

Concerning this clonotype itself: A much bigger clone sits one base away, suggesting this may be a read error. As DNA, the CDR3 is TGCAGCGTGGAGCTAGCGGGAGGTCCCGCAGAGACCCGGTACTTC. Its protein product is CSVELAGGPAETRYF. The chain carries TRBV29-1 and TRBJ2-5, with 11 bases lining up with TRBD2. Germline lookup yields CDR1 SQVTM and CDR2 ANQGSEA. The CDR3 loop spans 15 amino acids.

This clonotype was counted many times. This sequence joins TRBV10-3 and TRBJ2-7; 11 nucleotides line up with TRBD1. J was trimmed by 4 bases and V by 0 bases; bases with no gene match: 5. There are 16 residues in the CDR3. Germline V gene sequence: CDR1 ENHRY, CDR2 SYGVKD. The CDR3: CAISESLGQGVYEQYF. CDR3 sequence (DNA): TGTGCCATCAGTGAGTCGTTGGGACAGGGGGTGTACGAGCAGTACTTC.

This clonotype was counted ten times or more. The rearrangement uses TRBV9 and TRBJ2-1, with unresolved D. The CDR3 totals 15 residues. Germline values: CDR1 SGDLS, CDR2 YYNGEE. The V and J ends lost 4 bases and 0 bases respectively, with 11 bases between them. This CDR3 reads CASSPDLYSYNEQFF. Here the CDR3 DNA reads TGTGCCAGCAGCCCTGACCTTTACTCCTACAATGAGCAGTTCTTC.

The chain employs TRBV7-9 and TRBJ2-1, with 9 bases identical to TRBD2. Germline V gene sequence: CDR1 SEHNR, CDR2 FQNEAQ (reference sequence). Trimming at V came to 4 bases and at J to 10 bases, leaving 11 bases not matched to a gene. The CDR3 runs 15 residues. The CDR3 is CASSSSLREGREQFF. The CDR3 nucleotides read TGTGCCAGCAGCTCCAGTCTGCGGGAGGGCCGCGAGCAGTTCTTC.

Remarks on this clonotype: A clone one base away is much larger, so this may be a read error. As the CDR3 is not closed by the conserved phenylalanine or tryptophan, this likely results from a read error. The chain recombines TRBV7-2 with TRBJ2-1; 9 nucleotides line up with TRBD2. Per the germline V gene, CDR1 is SGHTA and CDR2 is FQGNSA. The junction had 12 bases not matched to a gene; V was cut back by 5 bases and J by 4 bases. The CDR3 is 17 amino acids. The CDR3 region is CASSTPQIAGAYNEQFS. The CDR3 nucleotides read TGTGCCAGCAGCACCCCCCAAATAGCGGGAGCTTACAATGAGCAGTTCTCC.